These 20 T cell receptor beta chains share one sample of origin, sequenced in a study of OX40 agonist ivuxolimab in advanced cancers. The method was immunoSEQ multiplex PCR; TCRdb's version includes in-frame clones alone and lacks a portion of them. The data hold 40,000 to 60,000 clones, with about 85% observed a single time. The sample here was CD4+ or CD8+ T cells sorted from blood, taken in a trial of the OX40 agonist ivuxolimab. The receptors here all came from an adult with an advanced solid tumor such as melanoma, head and neck, liver or kidney cancer.

The rearrangement uses TRBV7-6 and TRBJ2-7, with D unresolved. The V gene's germline CDR1 is SGHVS and CDR2 FNYEAQ. The CDR3 has 12 amino acids. Trimming removed 6 bases at V and 0 bases at J, with 6 bases between. The CDR3 loop reads CASSSSSYEQYF. The CDR3 nucleotides read TGTGCCAGCAGTTCGAGCTCCTACGAGCAGTACTTC. Using reference TRBV7-6 and TRBJ2-7 for the parts outside the CDR3, the full variable domain is GAGVSQSPRYKVTKRGQDVALRCDPISGHVSLYWYRQALGQGPEFLTYFNYEAQQDKSGLPNDRFSAERPEGSISTLTIQRTEQRDSAMYRCASSSSSYEQYFGPGTRLTVT.

The rearrangement links TRBV5-4 to TRBJ1-1; D gene uncertain. Trimming cost V 5 bases and J 4 bases, with 12 bases left between them. The CDR3 runs 13 residues. Germline lookup yields CDR1 SGHNT and CDR2 YYREEE (reference sequence). CDR3 DNA: TGTGCCAGCAGTTGGGAGGGCGGCACTGAAGCTTTCTTT. Translation: CASSWEGGTEAFF.

The V call is TRBV29-1, the J call TRBJ2-5; D perhaps matches TRBD2 (6 bases). Trimming removed 1 base at V and 0 bases at J, with 12 bases between. Per the germline V gene, CDR1 is SQVTM and CDR2 is ANQGSEA. This CDR3 region has 15 residues. DNA of the CDR3: TGCAGCGTTGAAGTTACGGGAGCTTACCAAGAGACCCAGTACTTC. It translates to CSVEVTGAYQETQYF.

The rearrangement joins TRBV9 to TRBJ2-7, with 7 bases identical to TRBD1. The CDR3 is made up of 14 amino acids. Germline V CDR1 and CDR2: SGDLS, YYNGEE. The junction had 6 bases not matched to a gene; V was cut back by 4 bases and J by 2 bases. The DNA for the CDR3 is TGTGCCAGCAGCCCGGGACAGCTTCCCTACGAGCAGTACGTC. Encoded protein: CASSPGQLPYEQYV.

The chain uses TRBV6-1 and TRBJ2-5; D possibly corresponds to TRBD1 (6 bases). The germline CDR1 and CDR2 sequences are MNHNS and SASEGT. This CDR3 spans 14 amino acids. Trimming took off 6 bases at V and 2 bases at J, with 13 bases between the two ends. Written as DNA, the CDR3 is TGTGCCAGCAGCCCAGGGGCGGCTCAAGAGACCCAGTACTTC. The encoded protein is CASSPGAAQETQYF.

By share, this clone ranks as medium-sized. J is TRBJ1-5 and V is TRBV9; a weak D match, TRBD1 (5 bases). The V and J ends lost 0 bases and 4 bases respectively, with 11 bases between them. Germline CDR1 is SGDLS and CDR2 is YYNGEE. This CDR3 contains 15 residues. CDR3 sequence (DNA): TGTGCCAGCAGCGTAGAAGGGGCTGAGAATCAGCCCCAGCATTTT. Amino acid sequence: CASSVEGAENQPQHF.

This clone was picked up one time. The chain has TRBV5-1 and TRBJ1-2; D perhaps matches TRBD1 (6 bases). V gave up 0 bases and J gave up 3 bases, with 12 bases separating them. This CDR3 has 15 amino acids. Germline CDR1 and CDR2: SGHRS and YFSETQ. The CDR3 bases are TGCGCCAGCAGCTTGGAGCTGGGGGCACACTATGGCTACACCTTC. This gives the protein CASSLELGAHYGYTF.

The chain carries TRBV28 and TRBJ2-5; 11 bases are shared with TRBD2. This CDR3 has 17 amino acids. Per germline, CDR1 MDHEN and CDR2 SYDVKM. V lost 3 bases and J lost 2; bases outside the gene matches: 8. The CDR3 here is CASSFQSGLAAQETQYF. The CDR3 nucleotides read TGTGCCAGCAGTTTTCAATCGGGACTAGCGGCACAAGAGACCCAGTACTTC.

This chain uses TRBV13 with TRBJ2-1; the match to TRBD1 covers 9 bases. CDR3 length: 18 amino acids. Trimming cost V 1 base and J 5 bases; bases outside gene matches: 12. CDR1 is PRHDT and CDR2 is FYEKMQ in the germline V gene (reference sequence). In DNA, the CDR3 is TGTGCCAGCAGCTTAGTCTTGGGACAGGGTAACCTCCACAATGAGCAGTTCTTC. It translates to CASSLVLGQGNLHNEQFF.

The chain is built from TRBV9 and TRBJ2-5, with a weak D call TRBD1 (6 bases). V lost 4 bases and J lost 4, with 11 bases in between. The CDR3 extends over 13 amino acids. CDR1 and CDR2 from the germline V gene are SGDLS and YYNGEE. The CDR3 loop reads CASSPEGVETQYF. CDR3 DNA sequence: TGTGCCAGCAGCCCAGAGGGGGTAGAGACCCAGTACTTC.

The rearrangement uses TRBV27 and TRBJ2-1, with 8 bases fitting TRBD1. The ends lost 3 bases at V and 8 bases at J; junction bases unmatched: 12. Looked up from germline, CDR1 is MNHEY and CDR2 is SMNVEV (reference sequence). The CDR3 runs 16 residues. The CDR3 bases are TGTGCCAGCAGTTTTGGGGCAGGGGGCGCGTTCGATGAGCAGTTCTTC. This encodes CASSFGAGGAFDEQFF.

This chain links TRBV9 with TRBJ2-6, with D uncertain. The germline V and J ends were trimmed by 0 bases and 3 bases, with 4 bases remaining between them. Germline V lookup: CDR1 SGDLS, CDR2 YYNGEE. The CDR3 runs to 14 residues. The CDR3 nucleotides are TGTGCCAGCAGCGTAGATCTTGGGGCCAACGTCCTGACTTTC. Its translation is CASSVDLGANVLTF.

The chain joins TRBV6-6 to TRBJ2-3; 9 bases match TRBD1. This CDR3 has 14 residues. Germline-derived CDR1 and CDR2 are MNHNY and SVGAGI (reference sequence). V gave up 6 bases and J gave up 7 bases; unmatched junction bases: 8. CDR3 nucleotides: TGTGCCAGCAGCCCGGACAGGGGTTTTAATACGCAGTATTTT. Translating it yields CASSPDRGFNTQYF.

This chain uses TRBV6-6 with TRBJ1-6; 10 bases map to TRBD1. V dropped 4 bases and J dropped 9; count of bases not matched to a gene: 3. The CDR3 consists of 14 residues. The germline V gene has CDR1 MNHNY and CDR2 SVGAGI (reference sequence). CDR3 coding DNA: TGTGCCAGCAGTTGGACAGGGGGAGGTTCACCCCTCCACTTT. Its protein product is CASSWTGGGSPLHF.

V usage is TRBV7-2 and J usage is TRBJ2-7, with 9 bases identical to TRBD2. Losses at the gene ends were 2 bases for V and 2 bases for J; bases not matched to a gene: 4. The germline gives CDR1 SGHTA, CDR2 FQGNSA. CDR3 length: 15 amino acids. This CDR3 is CASSLSPSGAYEQYV. In nucleotides, the CDR3 is TGTGCCAGCAGCTTAAGTCCTAGCGGGGCCTACGAGCAGTACGTC.

For the CDR3, the DNA is TGCGCCAGCAGCCCCCGTGGGGTGGAAATGGACAATGAGCAGTTCTTC. This sequence encodes CASSPRGVEMDNEQFF. V and J are TRBV5-1 and TRBJ2-1; D not resolved. Trimming pared 4 bases from V and 5 bases from J, leaving 19 bases between. Germline CDR1 reads SGHRS; CDR2 reads YFSETQ. The CDR3 runs to 16 residues.

The chain joins TRBV11-1 to TRBJ2-7, with D unresolved. The CDR3 contains 13 residues. The V end lost 1 base, the J end lost 2 bases, and 6 bases lay between the germline ends. The germline V gene has CDR1 SGHAT and CDR2 FQDESV (reference sequence). CDR3 sequence (DNA): TGTGCCAGCAGCTTAGGCTCAGCCTACGAGCAGTACTTC. Protein: CASSLGSAYEQYF.

The chain joins TRBV19 to TRBJ1-3; D is unclear. The CDR3 totals 14 residues. Trimming took off 6 bases at V and 0 bases at J, with 9 bases between the two ends. Germline CDR1 is LNHDA and CDR2 is SQIVND (reference sequence). The CDR3 sequence: CASSTDISGNTIYF. CDR3 bases: TGTGCCAGTAGCACCGACATCTCTGGAAACACCATATATTTT.

The rearrangement uses TRBV21-1 and TRBJ1-4; TRBD1 is the table's D call and was not checked against the DNA. TRBV21-1 has pseudogene status. The CDR3 has 15 amino acids. The CDR3 here is CASSREVRVFEKLFF. Written as DNA, the CDR3 is TGTGCCAGCAGCAGAGAGGTCAGGGTTTTTGAAAAACTGTTTTTT.

This clone has only a few counts. This chain links TRBV4-3 with TRBJ1-2; D remains ambiguous. This CDR3 region has 15 residues. Trimming took off 0 bases at V and 2 bases at J, with 10 bases between the two ends. The germline gives CDR1 LGHNA, CDR2 YSLEER. CDR3: CASSQEFDTNYGYTF. DNA of the CDR3: TGCGCCAGCAGCCAAGAATTCGACACGAACTATGGCTACACCTTC.